The rows below give T cell receptor beta chains drawn from one sample of a study of blood T cells in healthy people across ages. Via MiXCR, TCRdb re-called the 5' RACE reads, giving one row per CDR3 protein. The data contain 550,000 to 750,000 distinct CDR3 sequences, around 21% of them singletons. The sample taken for sequencing was blood. The receptors stem from a man aged 65 to 79 in good health. CDR3s include the opening cysteine and the closing phenylalanine or tryptophan. Each record gives: J gene, V gene, D gene, clone size, CDR3 DNA, CDR3 protein. A D gene is named only where the DNA matches it firmly. Expanded clones get a size class; other rows say once, few or many, or leave the size out.

>TRBJ2-4|TRBV11-2|NA|many
TGTGCCAGCAGCTTGTTGTTAGCCAAAAACATTCAGTACTTC
CASSLLLAKNIQYF
>TRBJ2-3|TRBV6-5|NA|few
TGTGCCAGCAGTTTGTTACGACAGGGCACAGATACGCAGTATTTT
CASSLLRQGTDTQYF
>TRBJ2-1|TRBV29-1|TRBD2|NA
TGCAGCCTTGAGACTAGCGGGAGCAATGAGCAGTTCTTC
CSLETSGSNEQFF
>TRBJ2-1|TRBV6-2/TRBV6-3|NA|NA
TGTGCCAATGGGACGGGTTTGAATGAGCAGTTCTTC
CANGTGLNEQFF
>TRBJ2-7|TRBV27|NA|few
TGTGCCACCGGAGGGTCCGAGTACGAGCAGTACTTC
CATGGSEYEQYF
>TRBJ2-5|TRBV2|NA|many
TGCGCCAGCAGGGAACAAGAGACCCAGTACTTC
CASREQETQYF
>TRBJ2-5|TRBV6-5|TRBD2|NA
TGTGCCAGCAGCTGGAGAGCGGGAGAAGAGACCCAGTACTTC
CASSWRAGEETQYF
>TRBJ2-5|TRBV29-1|TRBD1|NA
TGCAGCGTTGTGGACAGGGGGCGTGAGACCCAGTACTTC
CSVVDRGRETQYF
>TRBJ2-7|TRBV4-3|NA|NA
TGCGCCAGCAGCCAAGATGCGGCGAACTCCTACGAGCAGTACTTC
CASSQDAANSYEQYF
>TRBJ2-2|TRBV2|TRBD2|NA
TGTGCCAGCAGCGGACTAGCGGGAGGGAACACCGGGGAGCTGTTTTTT
CASSGLAGGNTGELFF
>TRBJ2-7|TRBV28|NA|NA
TGTGCCAGCAGTTCTCCCAGCGGATTCTACGAGCAGTACTTC
CASSSPSGFYEQYF
>TRBJ2-1|TRBV20-1|TRBD2|NA
TGCAGTGCTAGACCGGGACTAGCGGTCAATGAGCAGTTCTTC
CSARPGLAVNEQFF
>TRBJ2-7|TRBV2|NA|few
TGTGCCAGCAGTGAACAGGGTGCAAAGCAGTACTTC
CASSEQGAKQYF
>TRBJ1-3|TRBV18|NA|once
TGTGCCAGCTCACCGGGACTTAGCTCTGGAAACACCATATATTTT
CASSPGLSSGNTIYF
>TRBJ2-7|TRBV27|NA|NA
TGTGCCAGCAATTTATCACCAGGGAATATTCGCTCCTACGAGCAGTACTTC
CASNLSPGNIRSYEQYF
>TRBJ2-2|TRBV28|NA|few
TGTGCCAGCAGTTTACGGGGACAGAACACCGGGGAGCTGTTTTTT
CASSLRGQNTGELFF
>TRBJ2-7|TRBV5-1|NA|NA
TGCGCCAGCAGCTTGAAAGGTCCCTACGAGCAGTACTTC
CASSLKGPYEQYF
>TRBJ2-5|TRBV7-9|TRBD1|few
TGTGCCAGCATCTTAAGAGCGGGACAGGGCGACGAGACCCAGTACTTC
CASILRAGQGDETQYF
>TRBJ2-3|TRBV7-2|TRBD1|NA
TGTGCCAGCAGCTCTACCTCACCGGGACAGGGGCAAGATACGCAGTATTTT
CASSSTSPGQGQDTQYF